This passage covers 9 T cell receptor beta chains from one sample sequenced in a study of T-cell reconstitution after alpha-beta-depleted transplantation in children. Unique molecular identifiers were used to barcode this TCRbeta library. TCRdb used MiXCR to reprocess the PCR reads, holding one entry per CDR3 protein. This sample has 600,000 to 700,000 distinct CDR3 sequences, with 15% to 20% found just once. Sequencing was performed on PBMCs from the stem cell graft donor, taken from the stem cell graft. All receptors come from a human donor who donated a stem cell graft to a child with acute myeloid leukemia.

This clonotype was counted ten times or more. This CDR3 is CSVDPQGQGWAGYTF. CDR3 coding DNA: TGCAGCGTTGACCCTCAGGGGCAGGGATGGGCTGGCTACACCTTC. The chain has TRBV29-1 and TRBJ1-2, with D possibly TRBD1 on 6 matching bases. CDR3 size: 15 residues. Trimming removed 3 bases from V and 7 bases from J, with 21 bases in between. Germline V CDR1 and CDR2: SQVTM, ANQGSEA.

This clonotype was seen a handful of times. The chain employs TRBV20-1 and TRBJ1-3; D is uncertain. In germline, CDR1 is DFQATT, CDR2 SNEGSKA (reference sequence). Trimming shortened V by 5 bases and J by 2 bases, and 10 bases separated the two germline ends. The CDR3 contains 13 residues. CDR3 nucleotides: TGCAGTGCTGCTTCGGGAGCTGGAAACACCATATATTTT. Protein product: CSAASGAGNTIYF.

V usage is TRBV30 and J usage is TRBJ2-7; D possibly matches TRBD1 or TRBD2 (5 bases each). The CDR3 consists of 13 residues. Trimming removed 0 bases from V and 6 bases from J, with 12 bases in between. From germline, CDR1 is GTSNPN and CDR2 SVGIG (reference sequence). The CDR3 loop is CAWSVLGVGEQYF. The CDR3 nucleotides read TGTGCCTGGAGTGTACTGGGGGTTGGCGAGCAGTACTTC.

This clonotype was picked up many times. The chain employs TRBV20-1 and TRBJ1-2; the D gene is possibly TRBD1 (6 bases). Germline loops: CDR1 DFQATT, CDR2 SNEGSKA (reference sequence). The CDR3 loop spans 14 amino acids. V was clipped by 3 bases and J by 7 bases, with 18 bases between them. CDR3: CSARARGSQGGYTF. In DNA, the CDR3 is TGCAGTGCTAGGGCCAGGGGAAGCCAAGGTGGCTACACCTTC.

The genes are TRBV5-1 and TRBJ2-2; D not certain. Per germline, CDR1 SGHRS and CDR2 YFSETQ. The CDR3 has 17 residues. V was cut by 3 bases and J by 11 bases, with 26 bases left in between. The CDR3 protein is CASSSSRAASTPIELFF. The CDR3, as DNA: TGCGCCAGCAGCTCCTCGAGAGCTGCCTCCACACCTATTGAGCTGTTTTTT.

The rearrangement joins TRBV4-3 to TRBJ2-5; D is unresolved. The CDR3 consists of 16 residues. Trimming left V 2 bases short and J 2 bases short, with 15 bases between. Germline assignment: CDR1 LGHNA and CDR2 YSLEER. CDR3 sequence reads: CASSQRITSAQETQYF. CDR3 bases: TGCGCCAGCAGCCAAAGGATCACGAGTGCTCAAGAGACCCAGTACTTC.

At least ten counts were recorded for this clonotype. The chain links TRBV30 to TRBJ2-7; 8 positions agree with TRBD1. CDR1 and CDR2 from the germline V gene are GTSNPN and SVGIG (reference sequence). V shed 2 bases, J shed 4 bases, and the junction held 13 bases outside the gene matches. The CDR3 consists of 16 residues. CDR3 coding DNA: TGTGCCTGGAGTACTAAGAGCCAGGGGGCAATATACGAGCAGTACTTC. This gives the protein CAWSTKSQGAIYEQYF.

V usage is TRBV4-3 and J usage is TRBJ2-2; a possible D gene is TRBD1 (8 bases). This CDR3 comprises 16 residues. CDR1 LGHNA and CDR2 YSLEER come from the germline V gene. The ends were cut back, 2 bases at V and 6 bases at J, with 16 bases in the middle. The CDR3 DNA follows: TGCGCCAGCAGCCAACTACTACAGGGGGGGTCCGGGGAGCTGTTTTTT. Translating gives CASSQLLQGGSGELFF.

This sequence joins TRBV20-1 and TRBJ2-1; tentative D call: TRBD2 (5 bases). Trimming stripped 8 bases from V and 6 bases from J, with 20 bases between. The germline CDR1 and CDR2 sequences are DFQATT and SNEGSKA (reference sequence). The CDR3 covers 14 residues. CDR3 residues: CSSLKSPGSNEQFF. The CDR3 DNA is TGCAGTTCCCTCAAAAGTCCTGGGAGCAATGAGCAGTTCTTC.